This is a list of T cell receptor beta chains from one sample in a study. TCRdb ran MiXCR on the 5' RACE reads and lists one entry per CDR3 protein. In the table there are approximately 60,000 distinct CDR3 sequences, approximately 23% of which are singletons. Sequenced sample: memory CD4+ T cells sorted from a lymph node. The receptors come from a female donor with breast cancer. Both conserved end residues are part of each CDR3. Each record gives: J gene, clone size, V gene, D gene, CDR3 length, CDR3 DNA, CDR3 protein. The D gene is left open where the match is weak. Not all rows give a size; the values are once, few, many and, for expanded clones, a class.

>TRBJ2-5|many|TRBV5-1|-|15
TGCGCCAGCAGCTTGGATCGACCGGGTTCAGAGACCCAGTACTTC
CASSLDRPGSETQYF
>TRBJ1-5|few|TRBV3-1|TRBD1|17
TGTGCCAGCAGCCGCGGACAGGGCGATGATAGCAATCAGCCCCAGCATTTT
CASSRGQGDDSNQPQHF
>TRBJ1-2|-|TRBV30|-|14
TGTGCCTGGAGTGTAATCGGCCAGGCCTTGGGCTACACCTTC
CAWSVIGQALGYTF
>TRBJ2-1|-|TRBV7-2|-|15
TGTGCCAGCAGCTTAGCAGGGGTCTCCTACGATGAGCAGTTCTTC
CASSLAGVSYDEQFF
>TRBJ2-1|many|TRBV6-5|-|13
TGTGCCAGCAGTCGAAGCGGCTACAATGAGCAGTTCTTC
CASSRSGYNEQFF
>TRBJ1-3|many|TRBV4-1|TRBD1|15
TGCGCCAGCAGCCCGAGGACAGGGCAGGGAAACACCATATATTTT
CASSPRTGQGNTIYF
>TRBJ2-5|many|TRBV20-1|-|15
TGCAGTGCTACCCCGGACAGCCTAATACAAGAGACCCAGTACTTC
CSATPDSLIQETQYF
>TRBJ2-7|-|TRBV7-2|TRBD2|15
TGTGCCAGCACCCTGACTAGCGGTGATGCCTACGAGCAGTACTTC
CASTLTSGDAYEQYF
>TRBJ2-5|many|TRBV5-1|-|13
TGCGCCAGCAGGGTAACGGGGAAAGAGACCCAGTACTTC
CASRVTGKETQYF
>TRBJ2-7|-|TRBV24-1|-|14
TGTGCCCCGAATGGAGGGGGCACGAACTACGAGCAGTACTTC
CAPNGGGTNYEQYF
>TRBJ2-7|many|TRBV5-1|-|11
TGCGCCAGCAGCTTGGATGGAGAGCAGTACTTC
CASSLDGEQYF
>TRBJ1-2|few|TRBV5-1|-|18
TGCGCCAGCAGCTTGGATGGGGCCTCCGTTCTCGTTAACTATGGCTACACCTTC
CASSLDGASVLVNYGYTF
>TRBJ1-1|-|TRBV6-5|-|13
TGTGCCAGCAGTTACGCAGCCCCCGCTGAAGCTTCCTTT
CASSYAAPAEASF
>TRBJ1-1|-|TRBV2|-|13
TGTGCCAGCAGTGAGGTGGGCATCACTGAAGCTTTCTTT
CASSEVGITEAFF
>TRBJ2-1|few|TRBV9|-|13
TGTGCCAGCAGCGGGGTCTCAGAGGGGGAGCAGTTCTTC
CASSGVSEGEQFF
>TRBJ2-7|-|TRBV7-9|-|13
TGTGCCAGCAACCGGGACCACAGGGACGAGCAGTACTTC
CASNRDHRDEQYF
>TRBJ2-7|few|TRBV5-1|-|13
TGCGCCAGCTCCACACAGGGATCCTACGAGCAGTACTTC
CASSTQGSYEQYF
>TRBJ2-5|-|TRBV5-1|TRBD2|16
TGCGCCAGCAGCTCCATGACTAGCGGGAGCGGCGAGACCCAGTACTTC
CASSSMTSGSGETQYF
>TRBJ1-1|few|TRBV7-9|-|15
TGTGCCAGCAGCTTAGTAAGGGGACTGGGCACTGAAGCTTTCTTT
CASSLVRGLGTEAFF
>TRBJ2-7|-|TRBV5-5|TRBD1|17
TGTGCCAGCACCCTCTCCCCGGGACAGGGGGCCGCCTACGAGCAGTACTTC
CASTLSPGQGAAYEQYF
>TRBJ1-1|-|TRBV18|TRBD1|15
TGTACCAGCTCAATGACAGGGACAATGAACACTGAAGCTTTCTTT
CTSSMTGTMNTEAFF
>TRBJ2-7|-|TRBV5-1|TRBD1|15
TGCGCCAGCAGCTTGAGGGGACAGGGAGGGGAAAAGCAGTACTTC
CASSLRGQGGEKQYF
>TRBJ2-1|many|TRBV5-1|-|13
TGCGCCAGCAGCAGCGGGCAGGACAATGAGCAGTTCTTC
CASSSGQDNEQFF
>TRBJ2-5|few|TRBV6-1|-|14
TGTGCCAGCAGTGAGACAGGAGCCCAAGAGACCCAGTACTTC
CASSETGAQETQYF
>TRBJ1-5|many|TRBV6-2/TRBV6-3|-|14
TGTGCCAGCAGTTACTCAGGGAGCAATCAGCCCCAGCATTTT
CASSYSGSNQPQHF
>TRBJ1-1|once|TRBV11-2|-|15
TGTGCCAGCAGCTTAGGGGACGGGCCTCGGCTTGAAGCTTTCTTT
CASSLGDGPRLEAFF
>TRBJ1-2|few|TRBV2|-|15
TGTGCCAGCAGTGAAGAAGCCCGGTTGACCTATGGCTACACCTTC
CASSEEARLTYGYTF
>TRBJ2-5|few|TRBV5-1|TRBD2|14
TGCGCCAGCAGCCTCGGGACTAACCAAGAGACCCAGTACTTC
CASSLGTNQETQYF
>TRBJ2-1|once|TRBV4-3|TRBD1|15
TGCGCCAGCAGCCAAGTACAGGGGCGCCGGAATGAGCAGTTCTTC
CASSQVQGRRNEQFF
>TRBJ2-3|few|TRBV20-1|TRBD2|14
TGCAGTGCTATCTGGAGGGAGGGAAGGGATACGCAGTATTTT
CSAIWREGRDTQYF
>TRBJ1-6|-|TRBV12-3/TRBV12-4|-|14
TGTGCCAGCAGTTTTAACTGGGACAACTCACCCCTCCACTTT
CASSFNWDNSPLHF
>TRBJ2-1|many|TRBV6-5|TRBD1|15
TGTGCCAGCAGTCGGACAGGGAGCCCCTACAATGAGCAGTTCTTC
CASSRTGSPYNEQFF
>TRBJ2-3|many|TRBV20-1|-|14
TGCAGTGCTAGAACAGGGTTGAGCACAGATACGCAGTATTTT
CSARTGLSTDTQYF
>TRBJ2-7|many|TRBV5-1|TRBD2|15
TGCGCCAGCACCTTAGGGACTAGCGGGGGCTACGAGCAGTACTTC
CASTLGTSGGYEQYF
>TRBJ1-5|few|TRBV4-1|-|15
TGCGCCAGCAGCCAAGATCATTTAGGGCGGCAGCCCCAGCATTTT
CASSQDHLGRQPQHF
>TRBJ2-2|few|TRBV6-5|-|15
TGTGCCAGCAGTTATATGGGGGCGAACACCGGGGAGCTGTTTTTT
CASSYMGANTGELFF
>TRBJ1-5|-|TRBV9|-|13
TGTGCCAGCAGCGGGGGACCTGATCAGCCCCAGCATTTT
CASSGGPDQPQHF
>TRBJ1-2|-|TRBV5-1|TRBD1|14
TGCGCCAGCCAGCCAGGGGGCGAAAGCTATGGCTACACCTTC
CASQPGGESYGYTF
>TRBJ1-5|once|TRBV19|-|13
TGTGCCAGTAGCCAGGATTACAATCAGCCCCAGCATTTT
CASSQDYNQPQHF
>TRBJ2-3|few|TRBV5-1|TRBD2|16
TGCGCCAGCAGCGCGGCGGGAGGGCCCGGCACAGATACGCAGTATTTT
CASSAAGGPGTDTQYF
>TRBJ1-4|-|TRBV7-9|TRBD1|14
TGTGCCAGCAGCTTAGAGCCAGGGGGAAGACAACTGTTTTTT
CASSLEPGGRQLFF
>TRBJ2-2|few|TRBV6-1|-|13
TGTGCCAGCAGTCAGGGCTTCACCGGGGAGCTGTTTTTT
CASSQGFTGELFF
>TRBJ2-3|-|TRBV20-1|-|13
TGCAGTGTTTGGATTTCTGGCACAGATACGCAGTATTTT
CSVWISGTDTQYF
>TRBJ2-7|many|TRBV29-1|-|11
TGCAGCGTTGATACCAGCTACGAGCAGTACTTC
CSVDTSYEQYF
>TRBJ1-1|-|TRBV5-1|-|14
TGCGCCAGCACTTCGACGAGTGGGGGAACTGAAGCTTTCTTT
CASTSTSGGTEAFF
>TRBJ1-2|many|TRBV6-5|TRBD1|15
TGTGCCAGCAGCCTAAACGGACAGGGGGCAGGTGGCTACACCTTC
CASSLNGQGAGGYTF
>TRBJ2-5|few|TRBV6-1|-|14
TGTGCCAGCAGTGAAATCCCAGCAATGGAGACCCAGTACTTC
CASSEIPAMETQYF
>TRBJ1-6|-|TRBV30|TRBD1|13
TGTGCCTGGAGGCGACAGGGGGATTCACCCCTCCACTTT
CAWRRQGDSPLHF
>TRBJ2-5|-|TRBV28|-|14
TGTGCCAGCAGTTCGTCTCAGGGTAAAGAGACCCAGTACTTC
CASSSSQGKETQYF
>TRBJ1-1|few|TRBV5-1|-|14
TGCGCCAGCAGCTTGGGAAGCAGGGTCACTGAAGCTTTCTTT
CASSLGSRVTEAFF
>TRBJ2-7|-|TRBV16|-|14
TGTGCCAGCAGCCAATTAATCCAGGGAGACGAGCAGTACTTC
CASSQLIQGDEQYF
>TRBJ2-1|-|TRBV7-3|-|12
TGTGCCAGCAGCTCTCGGGACAATGAGCAGTTCTTC
CASSSRDNEQFF
>TRBJ1-6|few|TRBV20-1|TRBD1|14
TGCAGTGCTACCAGGACAGGGGTGGATTCACCCCTCCACTTT
CSATRTGVDSPLHF
>TRBJ2-7|-|TRBV27|TRBD2|17
TGTGCCAGCAGTAAATACCTCGGGACTAGCGGTACCTACGAGCAGTACTTC
CASSKYLGTSGTYEQYF
>TRBJ2-3|-|TRBV12-2|-|18
TGTGCAAGTCGCTTAGAAGGGACTCCCACCCCGGGCACAGATACGCAGTATTTT
CASRLEGTPTPGTDTQYF
>TRBJ2-1|-|TRBV6-2/TRBV6-3|-|16
TGTGCCAGCAGCCGTCAGACGGGATCAATGAGCAATGAGCAGTTCTTC
CASSRQTGSMSNEQFF
>TRBJ1-6|many|TRBV6-5|-|14
TGTGCCAGCAGGTCGGCCAGAGACAATTCACCCCTCCACTTT
CASRSARDNSPLHF
>TRBJ2-3|-|TRBV6-5|-|15
TGTGCCAGCAGTCCATCGACAGGAGACACAGATACGCAGTATTTT
CASSPSTGDTDTQYF
>TRBJ1-2|many|TRBV6-1|TRBD1|16
TGTGCCAGCAGTGAGGGGCAGGGGGCGTACCTATATGGCTACACCTTC
CASSEGQGAYLYGYTF